These 5 T cell receptor beta chains were sequenced from one sample in a study of vaccination effects on CD4 cells after COVID-19. CD4+ T cells specific for antigen were expanded with viral peptide pools by the ViraFEST assay before sequencing. Scientists isolated CD4+ T cells after a roughly ten-day culture period ended. A PCR test confirmed that the person had SARS-CoV-2 infection between March and December 2020. Data came from immunoSEQ multiplex PCR; TCRdb stores just in-frame clones and leaves some out. Among some 19,000 clones, 74% were seen once, and the ten largest hold about 38%. Their cognate antigens are unknown. Specimen: CD4+ T cells from PBMCs cultured with a peptide pool, collected before COVID-19 vaccination. These receptors all stem from a human donor who had a prior SARS-CoV-2 infection.

This clone was picked up a small number of times. The chain couples TRBV30 to TRBJ1-5; TRBD1 agrees at 8 bases. There are 15 residues in the CDR3. The germline V gene has CDR1 GTSNPN and CDR2 SVGIG (reference sequence). J lost 5 bases, V lost 2 bases, and 8 bases had no gene match. As DNA, the CDR3 is TGTGCCTGGAGTTCCCCCCAGGGGGCTTATCAGCCCCAGCATTTT. Its translation is CAWSSPQGAYQPQHF.

The chain couples TRBV20-1 to TRBJ2-7; 9 bases map to TRBD2. Germline CDR1 reads DFQATT; CDR2 reads SNEGSKA (reference sequence). With 3 bases clipped from V and 5 bases from J, the junction kept 5 bases outside the gene matches. The CDR3 is 13 amino acids. CDR3 sequence reads: CSASLAGGNEQYF. The CDR3 coding sequence is TGCAGTGCTAGTTTGGCGGGAGGGAACGAGCAGTACTTC.

This clone was seen a handful of times. This chain links TRBV6-5 with TRBJ2-5; the match to TRBD1 covers 9 bases. The CDR3 contains 15 residues. CDR1 is MNHEY and CDR2 is SVGAGI in the germline V gene. The V segment lost 5 bases and the J segment 4 bases; nucleotides outside the gene matches: 8. The CDR3 bases are TGTGCCAGCAGTCCCCGGGGACAGGGACGAGAGACCCAGTACTTC. Translated: CASSPRGQGRETQYF.

This chain uses TRBV29-1 with TRBJ2-1; 9 bases align to TRBD2. The CDR3 is made up of 14 amino acids. CDR1 SQVTM and CDR2 ANQGSEA come from the germline V gene. J gave up 6 bases and V 6 bases, and 9 bases lay outside the gene matches. CDR3 nucleotides: TGCAGCGTCACTGGGACTAGCACGGCCAATGAGCAGTTCTTC. This translates into CSVTGTSTANEQFF.

V is TRBV5-4 and J is TRBJ2-1; 12 bases are a match to TRBD2. Germline V lookup: CDR1 SGHNT, CDR2 YYREEE (reference sequence). The CDR3 has 16 residues. The J segment lost 2 bases and the V segment lost 4 bases, leaving 4 bases of the junction unmatched. The CDR3 bases are TGTGCCAGCAGCGAAGCTAGCGGGGGGGCCTACAATGAGCAGTTCTTC. Translating it yields CASSEASGGAYNEQFF. Full variable domain (outside the CDR3, taken from reference TRBV5-4 and TRBJ2-1): ETGVTQSPTHLIKTRGQQVTLRCSSQSGHNTVSWYQQALGQGPQFIFQYYREEENGRGNFPPRFSGLQFPNYSSELNVNALELDDSALYLCASSEASGGAYNEQFFGPGTRLTVL.